This is a list of T cell receptor beta chains from one sample in a study of blood T cell repertoires in COVID-19. Libraries were prepared by immunoSEQ multiplex PCR; TCRdb keeps only in-frame clonotypes and omits some of them. This sample has 140,000 or so clones, with 84% found just once. Sequencing was performed on peripheral blood. Receptor source: a man aged 25 to 40 with COVID-19, enrolled during active disease. The CDR3 runs from the conserved cysteine through the conserved F or W. D genes are given only for firm matches. Clone size is shown for a subset of rows, as once, few, many or a class of expanded clone.

D gene: -; clone size: -; J gene: TRBJ1-2; V gene: TRBV2; CDR3 protein: CASSDQQGLMGGYTF; CDR3 DNA: TGTGCCAGCAGTGATCAACAGGGCCTAATGGGGGGCTACACCTTC
D gene: TRBD2; clone size: -; J gene: TRBJ2-3; V gene: TRBV11-1; CDR3 protein: CASSPGTSSADTQYF; CDR3 DNA: TGTGCCAGCAGCCCAGGGACTAGTTCGGCGGATACGCAGTATTTT
D gene: -; clone size: -; J gene: TRBJ2-3; V gene: TRBV11-2; CDR3 protein: CASSLDLQVHGTQYF; CDR3 DNA: TGTGCCAGCAGCTTAGATCTACAGGTACACGGTACGCAGTATTTT
D gene: -; clone size: -; J gene: TRBJ1-6; V gene: TRBV28; CDR3 protein: CASSSRGRGARNSPLHF; CDR3 DNA: TGTGCCAGCAGTTCCCGAGGGAGGGGCGCGAGGAATTCACCCCTCCACTTT
D gene: -; clone size: -; J gene: TRBJ2-7; V gene: TRBV28; CDR3 protein: CASSLKVGQEYF; CDR3 DNA: TGTGCCAGCAGCTTAAAGGTCGGTCAGGAGTACTTC
D gene: TRBD1; clone size: -; J gene: TRBJ2-5; V gene: TRBV28; CDR3 protein: CASSTSGGTETQYF; CDR3 DNA: TGTGCCAGCAGCACTTCAGGGGGCACGGAGACCCAGTACTTC
D gene: TRBD2; clone size: many; J gene: TRBJ2-1; V gene: TRBV6-2/TRBV6-3; CDR3 protein: CASSVASGLAAEQFF; CDR3 DNA: TGTGCCAGCAGCGTGGCCTCGGGACTAGCGGCTGAGCAGTTCTTC
D gene: -; clone size: -; J gene: TRBJ1-2; V gene: TRBV24-1; CDR3 protein: CATSDSGNPNGYTF; CDR3 DNA: TGTGCCACCAGTGATTCAGGGAACCCCAATGGCTACACCTTC
D gene: TRBD1; clone size: -; J gene: TRBJ2-1; V gene: TRBV4-2; CDR3 protein: CASSQWDRGYNEQFF; CDR3 DNA: TGTGCCAGCAGCCAATGGGACAGGGGTTACAATGAGCAGTTCTTC
D gene: -; clone size: -; J gene: TRBJ2-6; V gene: TRBV6-1; CDR3 protein: CASSDAGVISGANVLTF; CDR3 DNA: TGTGCCAGCAGTGACGCAGGGGTAATCTCTGGGGCCAACGTCCTGACTTTC
D gene: -; clone size: medium-sized; J gene: TRBJ2-7; V gene: TRBV7-9; CDR3 protein: CASSPGPRLDEQYF; CDR3 DNA: TGTGCCAGCAGCCCAGGGCCCCGGTTGGACGAGCAGTACTTC
D gene: -; clone size: -; J gene: TRBJ2-7; V gene: TRBV9; CDR3 protein: CASSAAPQGRSYEQYF; CDR3 DNA: TGTGCCAGCAGCGCGGCCCCACAGGGAAGGTCCTACGAGCAGTACTTC
D gene: -; clone size: -; J gene: TRBJ2-7; V gene: TRBV19; CDR3 protein: CASTADSAYEQYF; CDR3 DNA: TGTGCCAGTACGGCGGACAGCGCCTACGAGCAGTACTTC
D gene: TRBD2; clone size: -; J gene: TRBJ2-3; V gene: TRBV19; CDR3 protein: CATKGLAGGVDTQYF; CDR3 DNA: TGTGCCACCAAGGGACTAGCGGGAGGTGTGGATACGCAGTATTTT
D gene: -; clone size: -; J gene: TRBJ2-3; V gene: TRBV7-3; CDR3 protein: CASGDSGSTDTQYF; CDR3 DNA: TGTGCCTCGGGTGACTCAGGGAGCACAGATACGCAGTATTTT
D gene: -; clone size: -; J gene: TRBJ2-6; V gene: TRBV5-5; CDR3 protein: CASSFPGAGANVLTF; CDR3 DNA: TGTGCCAGCAGCTTTCCGGGGGCTGGGGCCAACGTCCTGACTTTC
D gene: TRBD1; clone size: -; J gene: TRBJ1-1; V gene: TRBV9; CDR3 protein: CASSSRTGGNTEAFF; CDR3 DNA: TGTGCCAGCAGCTCCCGCACAGGGGGCAACACTGAAGCTTTCTTT
D gene: -; clone size: -; J gene: TRBJ2-2; V gene: TRBV11-2; CDR3 protein: CASSSFEGPEAGELFF; CDR3 DNA: TGTGCCAGCAGCTCGTTTGAGGGTCCAGAGGCCGGGGAGCTGTTTTTT
D gene: -; clone size: -; J gene: TRBJ1-2; V gene: TRBV19; CDR3 protein: CASSLYRSSGYTF; CDR3 DNA: TGTGCCAGTAGCCTATATCGTTCGAGTGGCTACACCTTC
D gene: -; clone size: -; J gene: TRBJ1-6; V gene: TRBV3-1/TRBV3-2; CDR3 protein: CASSRGVPIILHF; CDR3 DNA: TGTGCCAGCAGCCGGGGGGTCCCCATAATCCTCCACTTT
D gene: TRBD2; clone size: -; J gene: TRBJ2-2; V gene: TRBV5-1; CDR3 protein: CASSPYGAGGPNTGELFF; CDR3 DNA: TGCGCCAGCAGCCCTTATGGAGCGGGAGGGCCTAACACCGGGGAGCTGTTTTTT
D gene: -; clone size: -; J gene: TRBJ2-7; V gene: TRBV28; CDR3 protein: CASSSGGSSYEQYF; CDR3 DNA: TGTGCCAGCTCAAGTGGGGGGAGCTCCTACGAGCAGTACTTC
D gene: -; clone size: -; J gene: TRBJ2-5; V gene: TRBV2; CDR3 protein: CASSAISFQETQYF; CDR3 DNA: TGTGCCAGCAGTGCTATCTCGTTCCAAGAGACCCAGTACTTC
D gene: -; clone size: -; J gene: TRBJ1-1; V gene: TRBV5-1; CDR3 protein: CASSSPEGRGEAFF; CDR3 DNA: TGCGCCAGCAGCTCACCGGAGGGGCGAGGCGAAGCTTTCTTT
D gene: TRBD2; clone size: once; J gene: TRBJ2-1; V gene: TRBV4-2; CDR3 protein: CASSQDLGGRALDEQFF; CDR3 DNA: TGTGCCAGCAGCCAAGATCTCGGCGGGAGGGCCCTCGATGAGCAGTTCTTC
D gene: TRBD2; clone size: -; J gene: TRBJ2-3; V gene: TRBV5-4; CDR3 protein: CASSEGLAGFTDTQYF; CDR3 DNA: TGTGCCAGCAGCGAGGGACTAGCCGGATTCACAGATACGCAGTATTTT
D gene: -; clone size: -; J gene: TRBJ1-5; V gene: TRBV7-2; CDR3 protein: CASSFDTSNQPQHF; CDR3 DNA: TGTGCCAGCAGCTTTGACACCTCAAATCAGCCCCAGCATTTT
D gene: TRBD1; clone size: -; J gene: TRBJ2-4; V gene: TRBV2; CDR3 protein: CASSDPTKDRGNIQYF; CDR3 DNA: TGTGCCAGCAGTGATCCTACAAAGGACAGGGGCAACATTCAGTACTTC
D gene: TRBD2; clone size: -; J gene: TRBJ2-7; V gene: TRBV11-2; CDR3 protein: CASSLDTPSGEYEQYF; CDR3 DNA: TGTGCCAGCAGCTTAGATACGCCTAGCGGGGAGTACGAGCAGTACTTC